These 21 T cell receptor beta chains came from one sample sequenced in a study of T cell responses to AZD1222 COVID-19 vaccine. Assay used: immunoSEQ multiplex PCR; TCRdb lists only in-frame clones, some missing. The sample consists of about 110,000 clones, 85% to 90% of them appearing once. Sequenced material: peripheral blood, taken on day 0 of AZD1222 vaccination. Receptors originate from an adult in good health.

The rearrangement joins TRBV21-1 to TRBJ2-1; the table calls TRBD2, which could not be checked here. TRBV21-1 is deemed a pseudogene. This CDR3 contains 18 residues. The DNA of the CDR3 is TGTGCCAGCAGCAAAGCGGGAGGGCCCCGAAGCTCCTACAATGAGCAGTTCTTC. It specifies CASSKAGGPRSSYNEQFF.

The chain joins TRBV14 to TRBJ2-7; 10 nucleotides line up with TRBD2. Germline assignment: CDR1 SGHDN and CDR2 FVKESK. V shed 5 bases and J 3 bases; nucleotides not matched to a gene: 4. The CDR3 has 14 amino acids. The CDR3 DNA reads TGTGCCAGCAGCTACGGACTAGCGGTCTACGAGCAGTACTTC. Translating gives CASSYGLAVYEQYF.

V usage is TRBV27 and J usage is TRBJ1-5, with D perhaps TRBD1 (6 bases). The CDR3 runs 13 residues. The germline CDR1 and CDR2 sequences are MNHEY and SMNVEV (reference sequence). Trimming took 3 bases from V and 7 from J, leaving 10 bases between them. The DNA of the CDR3 is TGTGCCAGCAGTTTGACAGGTTTACAGCCCCAGCATTTT. Protein: CASSLTGLQPQHF.

The chain joins TRBV12-3 or TRBV12-4 to TRBJ2-3, with 11 positions matching TRBD1. This CDR3 is built from 13 residues. Trimming removed 6 bases from V and 6 bases from J; junction bases left unmatched: 2. As DNA, the CDR3 is TGTGCCAGCAGCTGGGACAGGGGGGATACGCAGTATTTT. Translating gives CASSWDRGDTQYF.

This rearrangement joins TRBV5-4 to TRBJ2-1; 7 bases agree with TRBD1. CDR3 length: 16 amino acids. Germline V gives CDR1 SGHNT, CDR2 YYREEE (reference sequence). V lost 4 bases, J lost 0 bases, and 7 bases stayed unmatched. CDR3 loop: CASSPRTGDSYNEQFF. The CDR3, as DNA: TGTGCCAGCAGCCCACGCACAGGGGACTCCTACAATGAGCAGTTCTTC. The full variable domain, with the rest looked up from reference TRBV5-4 and TRBJ2-1, is ETGVTQSPTHLIKTRGQQVTLRCSSQSGHNTVSWYQQALGQGPQFIFQYYREEENGRGNFPPRFSGLQFPNYSSELNVNALELDDSALYLCASSPRTGDSYNEQFFGPGTRLTVL.

The chain links TRBV14 to TRBJ2-3; TRBD2 matches at 11 bases. Germline CDR1 and CDR2: SGHDN and FVKESK. The CDR3 consists of 17 residues. Trimming cost V 0 bases and J 3 bases; bases outside gene matches: 5. In DNA form, the CDR3 reads TGTGCCAGCAGCCAAGATCATTGGACTAGCGGGACAGATACGCAGTATTTT. It translates to CASSQDHWTSGTDTQYF.

The V and J genes are TRBV30 and TRBJ2-4; D gene ambiguous. The CDR3 consists of 14 residues. Germline values: CDR1 GTSNPN, CDR2 SVGIG (reference sequence). The V gene lost 0 bases and the J gene lost 5 bases, with 11 bases spanning the gap. CDR3 loop: CAWSVQGIQNIQYF. In DNA form, the CDR3 reads TGTGCCTGGAGTGTACAAGGGATACAAAACATTCAGTACTTC.

This chain links TRBV10-2 with TRBJ2-7, with 13 bases aligning to TRBD2. The V gene's germline CDR1 is WSHSY and CDR2 SAAADI. After removal of 8 bases from V and 0 bases from J, the junction contained 16 bases not matched to a gene. This CDR3 region has 19 residues. The CDR3 reads CASWPRQGGTSGNSYEQYF. The CDR3 nucleotides read TGCGCCAGCTGGCCGCGACAGGGGGGGACTAGCGGGAACTCCTACGAGCAGTACTTC.

The chain employs TRBV6-5 and TRBJ2-1; TRBD1 matches at 8 bases. V dropped 6 bases and J dropped 3; count of bases not matched to a gene: 7. This CDR3 comprises 15 residues. Germline V lookup: CDR1 MNHEY, CDR2 SVGAGI. CDR3 sequence: CASRSDRGNYNEQFF. DNA of the CDR3: TGTGCCAGCAGGTCCGACAGGGGCAACTACAATGAGCAGTTCTTC.

The chain carries TRBV7-8 and TRBJ1-4; D is perhaps TRBD1 (6 bases). Per germline, CDR1 SGHVS and CDR2 FQNEAQ. The V gene lost 9 bases and the J gene lost 0 bases, with 8 bases spanning the gap. The length of the CDR3 is 13 residues. The CDR3 is CASRQATNEKLFF. The CDR3 DNA follows: TGTGCCAGTAGACAGGCAACTAATGAAAAACTGTTTTTT.

The J gene is TRBJ2-4, the V gene TRBV28; TRBD1 agrees at 7 bases. Germline loops: CDR1 MDHEN, CDR2 SYDVKM. Trimming at V came to 5 bases and at J to 8 bases, leaving 12 bases not matched to a gene. This CDR3 spans 15 amino acids. The CDR3 region has the DNA TGTGCCAGCAGTACCCCGCAGGGGGATAGAGACATTCAGTACTTC. It translates to CASSTPQGDRDIQYF. The full variable domain, in which reference TRBV28 and TRBJ2-4 provide the parts outside the CDR3, is DVKVTQSSRYLVKRTGEKVFLECVQDMDHENMFWYRQDPGLGLRLIYFSYDVKMKEKGDIPEGYSVSREKKERFSLILESASTNQTSMYLCASSTPQGDRDIQYFGAGTRLSVL.

The rearrangement links TRBV12-3 or TRBV12-4 to TRBJ1-1; D is undetermined. This CDR3 has 13 amino acids. Trimming took off 3 bases at V and 4 bases at J, with 9 bases between the two ends. CDR3 sequence (DNA): TGTGCCAGCAGTTTTTTGGGGATCACTGAAGCTTTCTTT. Protein sequence: CASSFLGITEAFF.

The chain employs TRBV11-2 and TRBJ2-7, with 9 bases lining up with TRBD1. V lost 5 bases and J lost 4; bases outside the gene matches: 9. The length of the CDR3 is 15 residues. The germline CDR1 and CDR2 sequences are SGHAT and FQNNGV. The CDR3 region is CASSLSRDRAYEQYF. CDR3 nucleotides: TGTGCCAGCAGCCTAAGCCGGGACAGGGCGTACGAGCAGTACTTC.

The rearrangement links TRBV7-9 to TRBJ1-2; maybe TRBD1 (6 bases). V was cut by 5 bases and J by 4 bases, with 17 bases left in between. CDR3 length: 15 residues. The germline V gene has CDR1 SEHNR and CDR2 FQNEAQ (reference sequence). CDR3 nucleotides: TGTGCCAGCAGCCGAGGACAGTTTAAAGGCTATGGCTACACCTTC. This encodes CASSRGQFKGYGYTF.

The chain has TRBV28 and TRBJ1-1; TRBD1 might be the D (6 bases). CDR1 is MDHEN and CDR2 is SYDVKM in the germline V gene. The CDR3 totals 14 residues. V dropped 7 bases and J dropped 1 base, with 13 bases sitting between them. In nucleotides, the CDR3 is TGTGCCAGCACATCGGGGACAAAGAACACTGAAGCTTTCTTT. Encoded protein: CASTSGTKNTEAFF.

The chain uses TRBV4-1 and TRBJ1-1; D ambiguous. V dropped 0 bases and J dropped 5 bases, with 10 bases sitting between them. Germline loops: CDR1 MGHRA, CDR2 YSYEKL. The CDR3 spans 14 residues. CDR3 protein: CASSQDLRRTEAFF. The CDR3 bases are TGCGCCAGCAGCCAAGATTTACGGCGAACTGAAGCTTTCTTT.

The CDR3 nucleotides read TGCAGCGTTGTTGGCGGGGGGCGTTTTATCGAGCAGTACTTC. Encoded protein: CSVVGGGRFIEQYF. The chain is built from TRBV29-1 and TRBJ2-7, with 8 bases fitting TRBD2. The length of the CDR3 is 14 residues. The germline V gene encodes CDR1 SQVTM and CDR2 ANQGSEA. The V segment lost 4 bases and the J segment 6 bases; nucleotides outside the gene matches: 11.

CDR3 sequence (DNA): TGTGCCAGCAGCCCTAGCGGGAGAGGCCACAATGAGCAGTTCTTC. It encodes CASSPSGRGHNEQFF. The V and J genes are TRBV27 and TRBJ2-1; 10 bases are shared with TRBD2. J lost 5 bases, V lost 6 bases, and 7 bases had no gene match. The germline V gene encodes CDR1 MNHEY and CDR2 SMNVEV (reference sequence). The CDR3 consists of 15 residues.

The chain carries TRBV5-6 and TRBJ2-3; D is undetermined. Germline loops: CDR1 SGHDT, CDR2 YYEEEE. V was pared by 0 bases and J by 6 bases, with 14 bases between. CDR3 length: 15 residues. The CDR3: CASSLARNFFDTQYF. The DNA of the CDR3 is TGTGCCAGCAGCTTGGCTCGAAACTTTTTTGATACGCAGTATTTT. The full variable domain, its missing parts supplied by reference TRBV5-6 and TRBJ2-3, is DAGVTQSPTHLIKTRGQQVTLRCSPKSGHDTVSWYQQALGQGPQFIFQYYEEEERQRGNFPDRFSGHQFPNYSSELNVNALLLGDSALYLCASSLARNFFDTQYFGPGTRLTVL.

This sequence joins TRBV6-5 and TRBJ1-2; D remains unclear. The CDR3 contains 14 residues. V was cut by 2 bases and J by 8 bases, with 15 bases left in between. Germline CDR1 MNHEY, CDR2 SVGAGI. CDR3 bases: TGTGCCAGCAGTTACGCCCCGGGGAACCGGGGCTACACCTTC. It yields the protein CASSYAPGNRGYTF.

V is TRBV4-2 and J is TRBJ2-7, with TRBD2 as a possible D gene (5 bases). V lost 2 bases and J 5 bases, leaving 22 bases between the germline ends. The CDR3 length is 17 residues. Per germline, CDR1 LGHNA and CDR2 YNFKEQ. The DNA for the CDR3 is TGTGCCAGCAGCCAAAGCACTTTAGCCCAACTGGGAGACGAGCAGTACTTC. Its protein is CASSQSTLAQLGDEQYF.